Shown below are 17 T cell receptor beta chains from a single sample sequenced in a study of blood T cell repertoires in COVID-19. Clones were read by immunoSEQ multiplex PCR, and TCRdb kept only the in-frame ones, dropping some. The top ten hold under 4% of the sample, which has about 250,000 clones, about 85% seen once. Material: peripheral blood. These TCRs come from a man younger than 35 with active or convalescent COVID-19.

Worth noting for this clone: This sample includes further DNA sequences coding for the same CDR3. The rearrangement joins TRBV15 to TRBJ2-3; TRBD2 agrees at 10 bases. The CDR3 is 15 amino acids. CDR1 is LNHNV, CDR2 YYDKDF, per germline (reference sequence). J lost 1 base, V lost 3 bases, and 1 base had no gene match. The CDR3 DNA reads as TGTGCCACCAGCAGGCTAGCGGGAGGCACAGATACGCAGTATTTT. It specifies CATSRLAGGTDTQYF.

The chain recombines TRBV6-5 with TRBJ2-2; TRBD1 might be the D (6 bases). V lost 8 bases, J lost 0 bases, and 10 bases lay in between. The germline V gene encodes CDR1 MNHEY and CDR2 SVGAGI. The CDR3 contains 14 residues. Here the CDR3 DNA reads TGTGCCAGCCTGGACAGCTCGAACACCGGGGAGCTGTTTTTT. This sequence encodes CASLDSSNTGELFF.

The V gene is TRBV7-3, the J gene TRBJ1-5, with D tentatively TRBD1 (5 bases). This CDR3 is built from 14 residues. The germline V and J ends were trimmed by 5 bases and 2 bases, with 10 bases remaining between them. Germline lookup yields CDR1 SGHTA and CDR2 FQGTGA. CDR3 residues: CASSPGGGNQPQHF. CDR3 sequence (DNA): TGTGCCAGCAGCCCCGGGGGGGGCAATCAGCCCCAGCATTTT.

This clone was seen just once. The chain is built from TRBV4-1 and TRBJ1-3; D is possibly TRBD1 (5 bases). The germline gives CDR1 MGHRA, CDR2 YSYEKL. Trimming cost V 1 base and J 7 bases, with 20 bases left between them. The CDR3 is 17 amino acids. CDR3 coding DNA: TGCGCCAGCAGCCAAGGAGGGCGGGGCAGAATTCCGAACACCATATATTTT. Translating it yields CASSQGGRGRIPNTIYF.

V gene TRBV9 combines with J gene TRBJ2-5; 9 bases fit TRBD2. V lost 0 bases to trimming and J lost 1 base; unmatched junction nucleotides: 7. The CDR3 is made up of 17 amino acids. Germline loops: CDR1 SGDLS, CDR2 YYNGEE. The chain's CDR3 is CASSVAHLAGSQETQYF. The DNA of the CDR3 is TGTGCCAGCAGCGTAGCTCACCTAGCGGGAAGCCAAGAGACCCAGTACTTC.

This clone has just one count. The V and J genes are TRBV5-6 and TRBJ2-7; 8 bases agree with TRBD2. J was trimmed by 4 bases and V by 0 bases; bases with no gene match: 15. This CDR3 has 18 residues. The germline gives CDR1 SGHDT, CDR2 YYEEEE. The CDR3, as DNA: TGTGCCAGCAGCTTGGGGCTAGCGGGTCAAGGGAAGGTGTACGAGCAGTACTTC. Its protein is CASSLGLAGQGKVYEQYF.

The CDR3 sequence: CASSLAARSPDTQYF. The CDR3 bases are TGTGCCAGCAGCTTAGCGGCCCGCAGTCCAGATACGCAGTATTTT. This chain uses TRBV7-2 with TRBJ2-3; D unclear. Germline V gives CDR1 SGHTA, CDR2 FQGNSA. This CDR3 is built from 15 residues. Trimming cost V 0 bases and J 4 bases, with 11 bases left between them.

CDR3 loop: CASSLVAGVASGANVLTF. In DNA, the CDR3 is TGTGCCAGCAGCTTAGTTGCAGGGGTAGCCTCTGGGGCCAACGTCCTGACTTTC. J is TRBJ2-6 and V is TRBV7-2, with D possibly being TRBD1 (6 bases). V lost 1 base, J lost 0 bases, and 13 bases lay in between. CDR1 SGHTA and CDR2 FQGNSA come from the germline V gene. The CDR3 sequence is 18 residues long.

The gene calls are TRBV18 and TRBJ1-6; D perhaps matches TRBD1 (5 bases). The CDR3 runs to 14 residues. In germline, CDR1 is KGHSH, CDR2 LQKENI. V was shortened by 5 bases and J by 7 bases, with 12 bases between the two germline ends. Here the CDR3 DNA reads TGTGCCAGCTCATTGGGGGGGGAAAATTCACCCCTCCACTTT. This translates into CASSLGGENSPLHF.

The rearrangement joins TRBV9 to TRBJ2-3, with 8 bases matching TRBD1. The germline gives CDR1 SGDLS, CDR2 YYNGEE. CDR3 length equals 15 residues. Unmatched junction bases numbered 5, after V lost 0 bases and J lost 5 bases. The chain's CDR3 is CASSVVGQAVDTQYF. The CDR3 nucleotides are TGTGCCAGCAGCGTAGTGGGACAGGCGGTAGATACGCAGTATTTT.

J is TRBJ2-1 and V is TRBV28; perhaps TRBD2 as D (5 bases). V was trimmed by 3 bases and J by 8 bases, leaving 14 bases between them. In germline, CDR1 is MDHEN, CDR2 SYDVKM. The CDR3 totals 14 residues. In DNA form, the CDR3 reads TGTGCCAGCAGTTTCGTGAAGGAGGTCCATGAGCAGTTCTTC. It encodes CASSFVKEVHEQFF.

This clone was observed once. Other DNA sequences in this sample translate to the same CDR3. The CDR3 DNA follows: TGTGCCACCAGCAGAGACAGGGTACAGCCCCAGCATTTT. Its translation: CATSRDRVQPQHF. The chain carries TRBV15 and TRBJ1-5; D may be TRBD1 (5 bases). The CDR3 sequence is 13 residues long. Trimming shortened V by 0 bases and J by 7 bases, and 7 bases separated the two germline ends. Germline CDR1 is LNHNV and CDR2 is YYDKDF (reference sequence). The full variable domain, in which reference TRBV15 and TRBJ1-5 provide the parts outside the CDR3, is DAMVIQNPRYQVTQFGKPVTLSCSQTLNHNVMYWYQQKSSQAPKLLFHYYDKDFNNEADTPDNFQSRRPNTSFCFLDIRSPGLGDTAMYLCATSRDRVQPQHFGDGTRLSIL.

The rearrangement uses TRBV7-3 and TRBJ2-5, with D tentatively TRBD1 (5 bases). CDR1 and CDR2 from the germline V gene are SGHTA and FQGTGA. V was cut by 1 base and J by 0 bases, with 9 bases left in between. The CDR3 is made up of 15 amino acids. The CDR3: CASSLNGAHQETQYF. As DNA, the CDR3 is TGTGCCAGCAGCTTAAATGGGGCGCACCAAGAGACCCAGTACTTC. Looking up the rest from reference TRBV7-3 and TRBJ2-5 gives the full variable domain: GAGVSQTPSNKVTEKGKYVELRCDPISGHTALYWYRQSLGQGPEFLIYFQGTGAADDSGLPNDRFFAVRPEGSVSTLKIQRTERGDSAVYLCASSLNGAHQETQYFGPGTRLLVL.

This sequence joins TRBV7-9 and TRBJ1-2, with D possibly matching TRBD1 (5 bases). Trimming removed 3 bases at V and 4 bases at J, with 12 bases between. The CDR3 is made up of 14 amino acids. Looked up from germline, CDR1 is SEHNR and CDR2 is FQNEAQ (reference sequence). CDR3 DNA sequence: TGTGCCAGCAGCTTTTCGGGGGGTAGCTATGGCTACACCTTC. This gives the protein CASSFSGGSYGYTF.

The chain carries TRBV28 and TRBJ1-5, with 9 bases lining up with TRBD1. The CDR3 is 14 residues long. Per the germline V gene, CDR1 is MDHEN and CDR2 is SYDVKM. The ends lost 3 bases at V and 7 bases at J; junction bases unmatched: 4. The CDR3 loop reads CASSLGTGKQPQHF. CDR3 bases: TGTGCCAGCAGTTTGGGGACAGGGAAGCAGCCCCAGCATTTT. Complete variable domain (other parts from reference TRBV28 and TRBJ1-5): DVKVTQSSRYLVKRTGEKVFLECVQDMDHENMFWYRQDPGLGLRLIYFSYDVKMKEKGDIPEGYSVSREKKERFSLILESASTNQTSMYLCASSLGTGKQPQHFGDGTRLSIL.

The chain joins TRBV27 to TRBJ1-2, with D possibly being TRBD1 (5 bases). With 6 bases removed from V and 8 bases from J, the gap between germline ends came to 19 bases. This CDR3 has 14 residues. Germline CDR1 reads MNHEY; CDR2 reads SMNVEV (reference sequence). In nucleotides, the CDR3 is TGTGCCAGCAGCCAAAATCCGGGACTGGGAGGCTACACCTTC. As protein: CASSQNPGLGGYTF.

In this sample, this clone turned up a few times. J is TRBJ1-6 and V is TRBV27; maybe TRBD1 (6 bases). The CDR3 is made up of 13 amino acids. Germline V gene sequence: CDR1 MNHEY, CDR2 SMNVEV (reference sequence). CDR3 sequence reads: CATSGDYNSPLHF. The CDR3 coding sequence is TGTGCGACCTCAGGGGACTATAATTCACCCCTCCACTTT.